Detailed here is one T cell receptor beta chain. The antigen remains undetermined. One junction end does not reproduce the germline sequence, and a read error may be involved. Other DNA variants within this sample encode the same CDR3. The CDR3 covers 12 residues. Germline V gene data show CDR1 as GTSNPN and CDR2 as SVGIG (reference sequence). The source of the sample is a study of cytomegalovirus exposure and HLA in healthy donors. Points from the study as a whole: Among donors in an Asian-associated ancestry cluster, a later analysis reportedly found fewer N-insertions than the approximately 670-donor mean. Apparent HLA restriction characterized most CMV-associated TCR beta chains in a later analysis. There were some public TCRs occurring in many donors, but most TCR sequences were rare.

This PCR relied on a set of 60 Vbeta primers and 13 Jbeta primers. TCRdb keeps only in-frame clones here, not all; method: immunoSEQ multiplex PCR. The repertoire holds some 130,000 clones, with about 74% as singletons. Samples came from healthy bone marrow donors. Sequenced input: PBMCs. This chain connects TRBV30 to TRBJ1-2; D is perhaps TRBD1 (6 bases). This TCR came from a man between 40 and 49 years old in good health and CMV-seronegative. CDR3 in DNA: TGTGCTTGGAGTGCCTCAGGGGACGGCTACACCTTC. The encoded protein is CAWSASGDGYTF.